Sequencing of this T cell receptor beta chain was carried out in a study of T-cell memory formation after mild COVID-19 (dated by TCRdb to the early 2020s). About the investigation overall: TCR sequence clusters from the two donors were found to be largely donor specific. In two donors, T-cell clones that expanded and contracted after mild COVID-19 were followed by sequencing TCRalpha and TCRbeta repertoires longitudinally. Two young, previously healthy adult volunteers made up the cohort, one male and one female. Overall study outcomes, separate from this receptor: The detection of some responding clones in pre-infection memory suggests that pre-existing cross-reactive memory T cells joined the SARS-CoV-2 response. Clones contracting from day 15 to 85 had balanced CD4/CD8 phenotypes, while a second wave expanding from day 15 to 37 was biased towards CD4+. The study covered only a couple of mild cases, and larger cohorts including severe cases with pre-infection samples were considered necessary. Contracting CD4+ clones turned up mainly in the CM and EM memory subsets, whereas EMRA was where CD8+ clones were enriched. SARS-CoV-2 specificity of the second-wave clones peaking on day 37 was not confirmed.

CDR1 and CDR2, looked up from the germline V gene, are MNHEY and SVGEGT. The CDR3, cysteine through phenylalanine, is 13 amino acids long. Kept here is only the CDR3 DNA, which spans 39 bases and is read in frame from base 1. V lost 2 bases and J lost 1 base; the stretch between them is 6 bases long. The reads were generated on an Illumina NovaSeq 6000. TCRalpha and TCRbeta cDNA libraries were built by 5'RACE with constant-segment primers, adding sample barcodes and unique molecular identifiers. Trizol reagent was used to extract RNA from every sample. Libraries were amplified in two PCR steps, with a second sample barcode and Illumina TruSeq adapters added in the second step. Libraries were sequenced on an Illumina NovaSeq with 2 x 150 bp paired-end reads. On the study's bioinformatics: The reads were demultiplexed and collapsed into UMI-guided consensus sequences using migec v1.2.7. With mixcr v2.1.11, UMI consensuses were aligned to TRA and TRB V and J templates and assembled into clonotypes. Clonotypes were classified as expanded or contracted when called significant by both edgeR and NoisET, with noise models trained on biological replicates. For edgeR calls, a false discovery rate-adjusted p below 0.01 and a log2 fold-change threshold of 1 were applied. As an exploratory analysis of dynamics, max-normalized trajectories of the 1000 most abundant clonotypes were examined with PCA combined with hierarchical clustering. Each responding clone was given a CD4 or CD8 phenotype based on the CD4+ and CD8+ repertoires, which had been sequenced separately. TCRdb handled the public reads itself, with Q25 trimming in fastp and clone calling in MiXCR, and kept productive beta chains. Each entry merges the rows of one CDR3 protein and shows their most common DNA and genes. These V and J calls are TCRdb output, not the study's own analysis. The sample data list about 410,000 distinct CDR3 sequences, and about 25% of these were observed just once. The top ten clones comprise about an eighth of the sample.

This clonotype was seen repeatedly, ten times or more. Its antigen is unknown. No qualities accompany the bases; no much larger clone lies one base away. Ficoll-Paque density gradient centrifugation was the method used to isolate PBMCs. The TCR sequence derives from an adult woman who had mild COVID-19 (a few samples of this study predate the infection). The sample titles of this study are shuffled in the database, so cell type and time point are left out; the donor was told from shared clones. The chain uses TRBV6-2 or TRBV6-3 and TRBJ2-7; perhaps TRBD1 is the D gene, with 5 bases matching. The sequenced sample consisted of PBMCs or a T cell subset sorted from them (not recorded which). CDR3 loop: CASSYDSSYEQYF. The DNA sequence is as follows: TGTGCCAGCAGTTACGACAGTTCCTACGAGCAGTACTTC.